One sample yielded the 20 T cell receptor beta chains listed below, sequenced in a study of blood T cells in healthy people across ages. Then a second PCR, running roughly 7 to 11 cycles, was carried out with a sample-barcoded 5' primer and a J-beta primer mix. TCRdb called the 5' RACE reads again in MiXCR, with one record for every CDR3 protein. The sample records 700,000 to 850,000 distinct CDR3 sequences, 35% to 40% being singletons. Sequencing used blood. Every receptor here comes from a young man in good health.

V usage is TRBV27 and J usage is TRBJ1-1, with TRBD1 identical over 9 bases. V shed 3 bases and J 6 bases; nucleotides not matched to a gene: 11. Germline V gene sequence: CDR1 MNHEY, CDR2 SMNVEV (reference sequence). The CDR3 is 16 amino acids. CDR3 sequence reads: CASSFLGTGMTPEAFF. The CDR3, as DNA: TGTGCCAGCAGTTTTCTCGGGACAGGGATGACCCCTGAAGCTTTCTTT.

The chain couples TRBV5-6 to TRBJ1-2; D unclear. Trimming removed 3 bases at V and 4 bases at J, with 13 bases between. Germline V gene data show CDR1 as SGHDT and CDR2 as YYEEEE. This CDR3 has 14 residues. In DNA, the CDR3 is TGTGCCAGCAGCTCCGGACTAGGACGCTATGGCTACACCTTC. Protein product: CASSSGLGRYGYTF.

The chain employs TRBV7-9 and TRBJ2-1; D is perhaps TRBD2 (5 bases). The CDR3 has 18 amino acids. Germline V gives CDR1 SEHNR, CDR2 FQNEAQ (reference sequence). The germline V and J ends were trimmed by 5 bases and 0 bases, with 20 bases remaining between them. The CDR3 protein is CASSDTNLAMSSYNEQFF. CDR3 coding DNA: TGTGCCAGCAGCGACACAAATTTAGCGATGAGCTCCTACAATGAGCAGTTCTTC.

V usage is TRBV12-3 or TRBV12-4 and J usage is TRBJ2-7; D remains unclear. V lost 2 bases and J 4 bases, leaving 12 bases between the germline ends. The CDR3 is made up of 14 amino acids. CDR3 loop: CASSLSSRLYEQYF. The CDR3 nucleotides read TGTGCCAGCAGTTTATCGTCCAGGCTTTACGAGCAGTACTTC.

This clonotype was observed a few times. The gene calls are TRBV12-3 or TRBV12-4 and TRBJ1-5; no definite D call. The CDR3 has 14 amino acids. The V and J ends lost 5 bases and 0 bases respectively, with 8 bases between them. The CDR3 is CASSTTTSNQPQHF. CDR3 in DNA: TGTGCCAGCAGTACCACAACTAGCAATCAGCCCCAGCATTTT.

This clonotype was seen a single time. The rearrangement links TRBV5-1 to TRBJ1-2; D is perhaps TRBD1 (5 bases). CDR1 SGHRS and CDR2 YFSETQ come from the germline V gene. There are 15 residues in the CDR3. Trimming removed 0 bases from V and 4 bases from J, with 13 bases in between. CDR3 region: CASSLAGTDAYGYTF. The CDR3 DNA follows: TGCGCCAGCAGCTTGGCGGGGACGGATGCCTATGGCTACACCTTC.

This chain connects TRBV5-5 to TRBJ1-5; D ambiguous. The CDR3 consists of 13 residues. Trimming left V 5 bases short and J 8 bases short, with 14 bases between. CDR1 is SGHKS and CDR2 is YYEKEE in the germline V gene (reference sequence). The CDR3 sequence is CASRPTEHEPQHF. CDR3 nucleotides: TGTGCCAGCAGGCCGACTGAGCACGAGCCCCAGCATTTT.

The CDR3 sequence is CASFMGGGSDTQYF. CDR3 in DNA: TGTGCCAGCTTCATGGGCGGGGGAAGCGATACGCAGTATTTT. This chain connects TRBV28 to TRBJ2-3; 7 nucleotides line up with TRBD2. Germline V lookup: CDR1 MDHEN, CDR2 SYDVKM. The CDR3 runs to 14 residues. With 8 bases clipped from V and 6 bases from J, the junction kept 11 bases outside the gene matches.

The chain combines TRBV6-2 or TRBV6-3 with TRBJ2-7; TRBD2 matches 11 bases. The J call may be in error: the DNA end matches TRBJ2-5 better. Germline CDR1 is MNHEY and CDR2 is SVGEGT. This CDR3 is built from 16 residues. The DNA of the CDR3 is TGTGCCAGCAGTTACTCGACTAGCGGGGACCTTGAGACCCAGTACTTC. This translates into CASSYSTSGDLETQYF.

This clonotype showed up just a few times. The chain links TRBV20-1 to TRBJ2-5; D remains ambiguous. CDR1 and CDR2 (germline): DFQATT, SNEGSKA (reference sequence). The CDR3 totals 13 residues. The germline V and J ends were trimmed by 3 bases and 4 bases, with 12 bases remaining between them. This CDR3 is CSASLGNRETQYF. CDR3 DNA: TGCAGTGCTAGTCTGGGTAATCGAGAGACCCAGTACTTC.

The rearrangement uses TRBV12-3 or TRBV12-4 and TRBJ2-1, with 8 positions matching TRBD1. This CDR3 comprises 14 residues. The V gene end was trimmed by 5 bases and the J gene end by 8 bases; junction bases not matched to a gene: 8. The DNA for the CDR3 is TGTGCCAGCAGTGTAGTGGACAGGGACTATGAGCAGTTCTTC. Translation gives CASSVVDRDYEQFF.

The V gene is TRBV19, the J gene TRBJ1-1; 7 bases agree with TRBD1. The V and J ends lost 4 bases and 6 bases, in that order; junction bases with no gene match: 5. Per germline, CDR1 LNHDA and CDR2 SQIVND (reference sequence). This CDR3 comprises 13 residues. The CDR3 DNA follows: TGTGCCAGTAGTACAATGGGACAGCCTGAAGCTTTCTTT. Amino acid sequence: CASSTMGQPEAFF.

This clonotype was seen just once. This chain links TRBV6-2 or TRBV6-3 with TRBJ2-7; perhaps TRBD2 as D (5 bases). CDR1 is MNHEY, CDR2 SVGEGT, per germline. CDR3 size: 16 residues. Deletions cut 5 bases from V and 0 bases from J, with 17 bases between. The CDR3 protein is CASSPMGELSSYEQYF. DNA of the CDR3: TGTGCCAGCAGTCCCATGGGAGAGCTCAGCTCCTACGAGCAGTACTTC.

This clonotype was detected only a few times. The chain carries TRBV6-2 or TRBV6-3 and TRBJ1-6; D is unclear. This CDR3 is built from 12 residues. V was pared by 6 bases and J by 7 bases, with 7 bases between. Germline V CDR1 and CDR2: MNHEY, SVGEGT. The CDR3 DNA reads TGTGCCAGCAGCAACAGCAATTCACCCCTCCACTTT. It yields the protein CASSNSNSPLHF.

The chain employs TRBV12-3 or TRBV12-4 and TRBJ2-5, with D unresolved. V dropped 3 bases and J dropped 11 bases, with 13 bases sitting between them. This CDR3 comprises 12 residues. CDR3 nucleotide sequence: TGTGCCAGCAGTTTTAGTCTCAATGAGCAGTACTTC. It codes for CASSFSLNEQYF.

The chain joins TRBV11-3 to TRBJ2-1; no definite D call. The CDR3 sequence is 12 residues long. Looked up from germline, CDR1 is SGHNT and CDR2 is YENEEA. Trimming pared 8 bases from V and 6 bases from J, leaving 11 bases between. The CDR3: CASSGWSNEQFF. CDR3 nucleotide sequence: TGTGCCAGCTCGGGCTGGTCCAATGAGCAGTTCTTC.

The chain links TRBV24-1 to TRBJ2-3; 11 positions agree with TRBD2. The CDR3 totals 16 residues. Germline CDR1 and CDR2: KGHDR and SFDVKD. V lost 3 bases to trimming and J lost 5 bases; unmatched junction nucleotides: 6. This CDR3 reads CATSDASGGTLDTQYF. CDR3 DNA: TGTGCCACCAGTGATGCTAGCGGGGGGACCTTAGATACGCAGTATTTT.

This clonotype was counted between two and nine times. This sequence joins TRBV11-2 and TRBJ2-1; the D call may be TRBD1 or TRBD2 (5 bases each). V shed 2 bases and J shed 8 bases, with 13 bases lying between them. Germline values: CDR1 SGHAT, CDR2 FQNNGV. This CDR3 is built from 14 residues. The CDR3 DNA reads TGTGCCAGCAGCTTATATAGGGGAGCATATGAGCAGTTCTTC. It yields the protein CASSLYRGAYEQFF.

This clonotype appeared a few times. V and J are TRBV20-1 and TRBJ1-2, with a weak D call TRBD1 (6 bases). CDR1 and CDR2 (germline): DFQATT, SNEGSKA (reference sequence). This CDR3 spans 16 amino acids. V lost 0 bases to trimming and J lost 5 bases, with 19 bases between them. CDR3 in amino acids: CSARDPGGGGLYGYTF. The CDR3 bases are TGCAGTGCTAGAGATCCGGGGGGGGGCGGTTTGTATGGCTACACCTTC.

Ten or more counts support this clonotype. J is TRBJ2-5 and V is TRBV27; D uncertain. Deletions cut 3 bases from V and 4 bases from J, with 9 bases between. The CDR3 extends over 13 amino acids. In germline, CDR1 is MNHEY, CDR2 SMNVEV (reference sequence). The CDR3 region is CASSLSFAETQYF. The CDR3 DNA reads as TGTGCCAGCAGTTTGAGTTTTGCAGAGACCCAGTACTTC.